The 2 T cell receptor beta chains given below trace back to one sample, sequenced in a study of Graves' ophthalmopathy and Graves' hyperthyroidism. Amplifying from RNA transcripts, the study obtained TCR beta CDR3 regions. HTBI primers were used in a first-round RT-PCR, which preceded a second-round multiplex PCR. TCRdb re-called the multiplex PCR reads with MiXCR, one entry per CDR3 protein. The sample contains over 500,000 distinct CDR3 sequences, about 24% of which appear only once. The sample was peripheral blood. Source of these receptors: a young woman with stable Graves' hyperthyroidism. Some clones in this sample may be carry-over from other donors' samples.

Ten or more counts support this clonotype. J is TRBJ2-7 and V is TRBV12-3 or TRBV12-4; 7 bases are shared with TRBD1. The CDR3 sequence is 14 residues long. The V and J ends lost 5 bases and 1 base, in that order; junction bases with no gene match: 5. The CDR3 DNA is TGTGCCAGCAGTACCCGACAGGGTTCCTACGAGCAGTACTTC. Translation: CASSTRQGSYEQYF.

The chain joins TRBV12-3 or TRBV12-4 to TRBJ2-7; weak D call: TRBD2 (6 bases). This CDR3 spans 12 amino acids. V lost 6 bases, J lost 5 bases, and 11 bases lay in between. The CDR3 is CASSRWGDEQYF. For the CDR3, the DNA is TGTGCCAGCAGCCGATGGGGGGACGAGCAGTACTTC.